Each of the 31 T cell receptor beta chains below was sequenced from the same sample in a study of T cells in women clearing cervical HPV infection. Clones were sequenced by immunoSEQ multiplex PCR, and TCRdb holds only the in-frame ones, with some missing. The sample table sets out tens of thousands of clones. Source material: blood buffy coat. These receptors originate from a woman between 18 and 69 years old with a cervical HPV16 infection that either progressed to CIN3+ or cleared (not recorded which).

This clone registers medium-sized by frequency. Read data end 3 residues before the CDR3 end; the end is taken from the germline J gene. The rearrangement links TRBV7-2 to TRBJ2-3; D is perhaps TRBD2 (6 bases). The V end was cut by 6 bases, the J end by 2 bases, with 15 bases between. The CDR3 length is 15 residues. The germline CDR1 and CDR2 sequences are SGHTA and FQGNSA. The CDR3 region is CASRPTSFVTDTQYF. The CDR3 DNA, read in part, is TGTGCCAGCAGACCCACTAGCTTCGTCACAGATACG.

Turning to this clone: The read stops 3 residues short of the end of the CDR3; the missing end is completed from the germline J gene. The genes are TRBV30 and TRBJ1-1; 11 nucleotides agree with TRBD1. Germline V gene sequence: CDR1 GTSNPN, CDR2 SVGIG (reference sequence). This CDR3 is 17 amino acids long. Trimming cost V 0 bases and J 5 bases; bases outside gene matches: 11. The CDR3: CAWSVARTGTGGTEAFF. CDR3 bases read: TGTGCCTGGAGTGTTGCCCGCACCGGGACAGGGGGAACTGAA.

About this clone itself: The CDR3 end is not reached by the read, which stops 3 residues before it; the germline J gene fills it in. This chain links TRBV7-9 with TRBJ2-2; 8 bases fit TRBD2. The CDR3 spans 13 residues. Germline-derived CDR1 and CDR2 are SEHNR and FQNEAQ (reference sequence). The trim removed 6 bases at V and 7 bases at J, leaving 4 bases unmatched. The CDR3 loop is CASSRTSIGELFF. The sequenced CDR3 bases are TGTGCCAGCAGTCGGACTAGCATCGGGGAG.

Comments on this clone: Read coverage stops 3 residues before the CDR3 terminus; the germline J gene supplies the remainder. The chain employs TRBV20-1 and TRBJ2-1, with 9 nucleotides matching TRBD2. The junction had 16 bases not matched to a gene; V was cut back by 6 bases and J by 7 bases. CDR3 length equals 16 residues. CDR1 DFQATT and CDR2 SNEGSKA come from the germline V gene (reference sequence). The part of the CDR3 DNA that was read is TGCAGTGCGACTTCCTCGGCTAGCGGGATAAAGAATGAG. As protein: CSATSSASGIKNE. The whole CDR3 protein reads CSATSSASGIKNEQFF.

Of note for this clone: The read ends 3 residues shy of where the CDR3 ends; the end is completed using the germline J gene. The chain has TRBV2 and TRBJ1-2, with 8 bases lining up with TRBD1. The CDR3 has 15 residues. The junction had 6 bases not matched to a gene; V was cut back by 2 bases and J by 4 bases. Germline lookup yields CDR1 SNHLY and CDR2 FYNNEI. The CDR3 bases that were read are TGTGCCAGCAGTGAAAGGGACAGGTTGTCCTATGGC. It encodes CASSERDRLSYG. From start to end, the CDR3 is CASSERDRLSYGYTF. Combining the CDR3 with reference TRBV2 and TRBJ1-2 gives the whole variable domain EPEVTQTPSHQVTQMGQEVILRCVPISNHLYFYWYRQILGQKVEFLVSFYNNEISEKSEIFDDQFSVERPDGSNFTLKIRSTKLEDSAMYFCASSERDRLSYGYTFGSGTRLTVV.

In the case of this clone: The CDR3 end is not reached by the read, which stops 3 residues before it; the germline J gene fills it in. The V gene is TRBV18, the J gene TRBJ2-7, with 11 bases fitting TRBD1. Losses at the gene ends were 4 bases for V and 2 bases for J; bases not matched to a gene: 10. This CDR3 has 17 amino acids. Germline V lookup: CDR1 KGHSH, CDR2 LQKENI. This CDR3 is CASSLLLPGQGAYEQYF. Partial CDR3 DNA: TGTGCCAGCTCACTCCTCTTACCGGGACAGGGGGCCTACGAG.

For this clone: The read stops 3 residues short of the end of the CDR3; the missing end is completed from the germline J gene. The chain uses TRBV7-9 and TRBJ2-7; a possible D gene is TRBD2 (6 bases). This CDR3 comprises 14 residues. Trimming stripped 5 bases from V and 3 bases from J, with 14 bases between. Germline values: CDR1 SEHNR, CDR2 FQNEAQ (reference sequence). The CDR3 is CASSSSGPDYEQYF. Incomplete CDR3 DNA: TGTGCCAGCAGCAGTAGCGGACCCGACTACGAG. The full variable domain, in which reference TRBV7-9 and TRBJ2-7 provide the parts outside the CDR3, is DTGVSQNPRHKITKRGQNVTFRCDPISEHNRLYWYRQTLGQGPEFLTYFQNEAQLEKSRLLSDRFSAERPKGSFSTLEIQRTEQGDSAMYLCASSSSGPDYEQYFGPGTRLTVT.

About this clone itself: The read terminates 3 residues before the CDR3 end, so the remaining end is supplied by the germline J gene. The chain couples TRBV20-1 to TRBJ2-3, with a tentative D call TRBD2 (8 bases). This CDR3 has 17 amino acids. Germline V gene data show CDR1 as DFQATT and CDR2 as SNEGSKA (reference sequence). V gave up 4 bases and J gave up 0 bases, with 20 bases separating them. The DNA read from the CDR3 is TGCAGTGCTACAACTAGCGGAGGGGGCGCCAGCACAGATACG. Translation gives CSATTSGGGASTDT. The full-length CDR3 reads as CSATTSGGGASTDTQYF.

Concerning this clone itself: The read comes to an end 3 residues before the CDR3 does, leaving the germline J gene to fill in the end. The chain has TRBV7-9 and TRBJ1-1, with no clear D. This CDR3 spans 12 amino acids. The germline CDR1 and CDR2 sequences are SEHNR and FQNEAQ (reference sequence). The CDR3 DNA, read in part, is TGTGCCAGCAGCTTAGAGGGCAGCCTA. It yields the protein CASSLEGSL. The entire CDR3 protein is CASSLEGSLAFF.

CDR3 DNA, as far as it was read: TGTGCCAGTAGTATGACAGATATGATGCAAGAGACC. Translating it yields CASSMTDMMQET. The entire CDR3 reads CASSMTDMMQETQYF. V gene TRBV19 combines with J gene TRBJ2-5, with a weak D call TRBD1 (5 bases). The read ends 3 residues early relative to the CDR3; the germline J gene fills the gap. Germline V CDR1 and CDR2: LNHDA, SQIVND (reference sequence). The CDR3 has 15 residues. The V gene lost 3 bases and the J gene lost 2 bases, with 13 bases spanning the gap.

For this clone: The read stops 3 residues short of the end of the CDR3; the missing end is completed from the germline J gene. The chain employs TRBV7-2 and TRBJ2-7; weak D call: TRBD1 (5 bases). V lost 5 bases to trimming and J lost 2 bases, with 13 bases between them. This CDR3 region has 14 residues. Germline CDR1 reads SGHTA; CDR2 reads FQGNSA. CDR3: CASSLDTEPYEQYF. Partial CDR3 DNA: TGTGCCAGCAGCCTGGACACGGAGCCCTACGAG.

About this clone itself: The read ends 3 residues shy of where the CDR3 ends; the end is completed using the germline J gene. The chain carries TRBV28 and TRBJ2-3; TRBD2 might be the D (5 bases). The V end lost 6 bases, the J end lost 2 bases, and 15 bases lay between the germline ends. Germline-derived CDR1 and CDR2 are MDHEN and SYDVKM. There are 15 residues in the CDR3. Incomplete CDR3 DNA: TGTGCCAGCAGGCTGCGTACTAGGTCCACAGATACG. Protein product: CASRLRTRSTDT. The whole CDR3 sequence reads CASRLRTRSTDTQYF.

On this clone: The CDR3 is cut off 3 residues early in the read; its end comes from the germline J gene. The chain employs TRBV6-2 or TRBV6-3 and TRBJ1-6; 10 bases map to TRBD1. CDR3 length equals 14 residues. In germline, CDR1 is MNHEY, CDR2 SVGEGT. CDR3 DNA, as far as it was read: TGTGCCAGCAGCTACGGGACAGGGACAGGGGCC. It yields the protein CASSYGTGTGA. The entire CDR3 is CASSYGTGTGALHF.

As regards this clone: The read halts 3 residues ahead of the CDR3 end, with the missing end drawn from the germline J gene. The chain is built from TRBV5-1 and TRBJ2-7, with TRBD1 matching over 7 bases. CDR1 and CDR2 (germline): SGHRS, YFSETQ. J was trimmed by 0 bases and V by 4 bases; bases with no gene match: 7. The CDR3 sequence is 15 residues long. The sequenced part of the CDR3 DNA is TGCGCCAGCAGCGGGGGACAGACCCTCTCCTACGAG. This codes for CASSGGQTLSYE. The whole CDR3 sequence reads CASSGGQTLSYEQYF.

The covered CDR3 bases are TGTGCCATCAGTGAGTCGACGACAGGGGGCCAAGAGACC. This sequence encodes CAISESTTGGQET. The CDR3 as a whole reads CAISESTTGGQETQYF. The V gene is TRBV10-3, the J gene TRBJ2-5; 9 bases agree with TRBD1. The read finishes 3 residues shy of the CDR3 end, and the germline J gene is used to complete it. Germline CDR1 is ENHRY and CDR2 is SYGVKD. V shed 0 bases and J 1 base; nucleotides not matched to a gene: 3. The CDR3 length is 16 residues.

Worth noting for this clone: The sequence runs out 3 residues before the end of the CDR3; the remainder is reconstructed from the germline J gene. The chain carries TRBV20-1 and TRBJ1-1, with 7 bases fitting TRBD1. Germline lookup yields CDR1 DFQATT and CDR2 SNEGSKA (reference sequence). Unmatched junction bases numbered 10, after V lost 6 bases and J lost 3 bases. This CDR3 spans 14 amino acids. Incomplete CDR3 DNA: TGCAGTGCGACTCAGGGGGAACGGTACACTGAA. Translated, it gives CSATQGERYTE. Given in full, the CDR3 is CSATQGERYTEAFF.

CDR3 residues: CASNPTGTGQETQYF. CDR3 DNA, as far as it was read: TGTGCCAGCAACCCAACTGGGACAGGACAAGAGACC. J is TRBJ2-5 and V is TRBV2; 8 nucleotides match TRBD1. Read sequence stops 3 residues before the CDR3 end, and the germline J gene provides the missing end. Germline V gives CDR1 SNHLY, CDR2 FYNNEI. This CDR3 spans 15 amino acids. With V trimmed by 7 bases and J by 2 bases, 9 bases remained unmatched. Filled out from reference TRBV2 and TRBJ2-5, the complete variable domain reads EPEVTQTPSHQVTQMGQEVILRCVPISNHLYFYWYRQILGQKVEFLVSFYNNEISEKSEIFDDQFSVERPDGSNFTLKIRSTKLEDSAMYFCASNPTGTGQETQYFGPGTRLLVL.

The DNA read from the CDR3 is TGTGCCAGCAGTGAAGGTAGGAGGGGACACACCTATGGC. It specifies CASSEGRRGHTYG. The entire CDR3 protein is CASSEGRRGHTYGYTF. This sequence joins TRBV2 and TRBJ1-2; TRBD1 might be the D (6 bases). From the germline J gene comes the end of the CDR3, since the read stops 3 residues before it. Per the germline V gene, CDR1 is SNHLY and CDR2 is FYNNEI. Trimming cost V 1 base and J 4 bases, with 16 bases left between them. This CDR3 is 16 amino acids long. The full variable domain, completed using reference TRBV2 and TRBJ1-2, is EPEVTQTPSHQVTQMGQEVILRCVPISNHLYFYWYRQILGQKVEFLVSFYNNEISEKSEIFDDQFSVERPDGSNFTLKIRSTKLEDSAMYFCASSEGRRGHTYGYTFGSGTRLTVV.

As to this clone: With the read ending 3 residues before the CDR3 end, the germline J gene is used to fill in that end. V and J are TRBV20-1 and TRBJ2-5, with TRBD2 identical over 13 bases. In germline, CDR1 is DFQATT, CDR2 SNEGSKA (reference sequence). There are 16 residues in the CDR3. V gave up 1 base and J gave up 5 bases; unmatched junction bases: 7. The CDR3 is CSARGTSGSGRETQYF. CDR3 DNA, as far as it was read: TGCAGTGCTAGAGGGACTAGCGGGAGTGGCAGGGAGACC.

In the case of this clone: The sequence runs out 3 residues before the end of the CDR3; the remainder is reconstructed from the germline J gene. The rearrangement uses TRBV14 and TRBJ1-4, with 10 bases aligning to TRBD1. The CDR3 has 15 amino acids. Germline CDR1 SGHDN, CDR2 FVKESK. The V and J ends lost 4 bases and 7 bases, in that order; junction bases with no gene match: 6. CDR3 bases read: TGTGCCAGCAGCCCCAGGGACAGGGGAGTTGAAAAA. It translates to CASSPRDRGVEK. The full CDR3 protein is CASSPRDRGVEKLFF.

Here the CDR3 reads CASVPRVGTDTQYF. The sequenced part of the CDR3 DNA is TGTGCCAGCGTCCCCCGGGTAGGCACAGATACG. The rearrangement joins TRBV5-5 to TRBJ2-3, with unresolved D. From the germline J gene comes the end of the CDR3, since the read stops 3 residues before it. The length of the CDR3 is 14 residues. Germline V gene lookup returns CDR1 SGHKS and CDR2 YYEKEE (reference sequence). Trimming cost V 7 bases and J 1 base, with 13 bases left between them.

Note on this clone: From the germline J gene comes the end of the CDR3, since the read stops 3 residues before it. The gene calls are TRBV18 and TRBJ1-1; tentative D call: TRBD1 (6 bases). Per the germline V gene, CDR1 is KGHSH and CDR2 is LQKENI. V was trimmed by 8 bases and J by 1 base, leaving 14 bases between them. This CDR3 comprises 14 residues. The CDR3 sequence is CASLTQGPNTEAFF. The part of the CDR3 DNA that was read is TGTGCCAGCCTCACACAGGGCCCGAACACTGAA.

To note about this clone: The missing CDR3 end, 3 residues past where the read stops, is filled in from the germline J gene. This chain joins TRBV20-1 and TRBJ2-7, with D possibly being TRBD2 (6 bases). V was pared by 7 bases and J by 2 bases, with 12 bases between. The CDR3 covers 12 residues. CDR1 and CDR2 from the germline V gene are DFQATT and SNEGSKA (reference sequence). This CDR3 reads CSVPGLTYEQYF. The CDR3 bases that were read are TGCAGTGTACCGGGACTTACCTACGAG.

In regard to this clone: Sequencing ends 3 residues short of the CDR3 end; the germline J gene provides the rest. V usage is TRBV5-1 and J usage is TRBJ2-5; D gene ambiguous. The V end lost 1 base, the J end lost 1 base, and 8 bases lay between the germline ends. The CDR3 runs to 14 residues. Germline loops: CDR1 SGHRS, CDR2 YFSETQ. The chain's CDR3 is CASSLSASQETQYF. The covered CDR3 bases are TGCGCCAGCAGCTTGTCTGCCAGCCAAGAGACC.

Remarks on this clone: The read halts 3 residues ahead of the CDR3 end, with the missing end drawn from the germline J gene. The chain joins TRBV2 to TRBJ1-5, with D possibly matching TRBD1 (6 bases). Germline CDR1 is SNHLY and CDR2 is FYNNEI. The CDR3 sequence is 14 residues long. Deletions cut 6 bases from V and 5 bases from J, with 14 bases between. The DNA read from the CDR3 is TGTGCCAGCAGCTCCGGGGGGGCCGATCAGCCC. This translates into CASSSGGADQP. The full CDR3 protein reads CASSSGGADQPQHF.

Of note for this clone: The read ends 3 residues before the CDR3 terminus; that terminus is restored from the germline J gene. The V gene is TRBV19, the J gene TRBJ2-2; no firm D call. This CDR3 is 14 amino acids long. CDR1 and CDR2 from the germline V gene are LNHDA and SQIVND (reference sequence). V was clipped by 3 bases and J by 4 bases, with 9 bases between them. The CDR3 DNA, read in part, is TGTGCCAGTAGTATCGGGTCCTTCACCGGGGAG. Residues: CASSIGSFTGE. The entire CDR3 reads CASSIGSFTGELFF.

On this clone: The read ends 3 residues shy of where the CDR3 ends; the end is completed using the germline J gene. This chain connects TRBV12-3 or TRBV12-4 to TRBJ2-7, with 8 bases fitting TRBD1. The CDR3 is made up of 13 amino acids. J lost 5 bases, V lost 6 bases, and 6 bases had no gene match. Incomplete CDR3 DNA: TGTGCCAGCAGCAGACAGGGGATCGACGAG. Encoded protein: CASSRQGIDE. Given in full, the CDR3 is CASSRQGIDEQYF.

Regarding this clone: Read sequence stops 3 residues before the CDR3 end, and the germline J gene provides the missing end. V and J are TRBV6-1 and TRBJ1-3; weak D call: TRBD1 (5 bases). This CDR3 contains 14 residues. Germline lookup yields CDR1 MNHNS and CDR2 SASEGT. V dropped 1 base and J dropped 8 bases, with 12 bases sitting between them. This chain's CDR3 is CASSEVPGRDTIYF. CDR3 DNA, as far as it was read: TGTGCCAGCAGTGAAGTACCGGGCAGGGACACC.

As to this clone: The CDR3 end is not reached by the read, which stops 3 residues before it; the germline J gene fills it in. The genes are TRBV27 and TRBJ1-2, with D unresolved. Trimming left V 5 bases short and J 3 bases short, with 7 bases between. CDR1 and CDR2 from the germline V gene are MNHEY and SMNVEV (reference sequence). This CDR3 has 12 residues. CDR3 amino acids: CASSHRDYGYTF. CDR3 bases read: TGTGCCAGCAGTCACCGGGACTATGGC.

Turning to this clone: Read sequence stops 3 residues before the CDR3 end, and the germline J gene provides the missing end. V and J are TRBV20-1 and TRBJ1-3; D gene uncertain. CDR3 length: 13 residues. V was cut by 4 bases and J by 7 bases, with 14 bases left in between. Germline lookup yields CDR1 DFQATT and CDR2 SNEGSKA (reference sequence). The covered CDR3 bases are TGCAGTGCTAAGGCCGATTTGCGGAACACC. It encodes CSAKADLRNT. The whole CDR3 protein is CSAKADLRNTIYF.

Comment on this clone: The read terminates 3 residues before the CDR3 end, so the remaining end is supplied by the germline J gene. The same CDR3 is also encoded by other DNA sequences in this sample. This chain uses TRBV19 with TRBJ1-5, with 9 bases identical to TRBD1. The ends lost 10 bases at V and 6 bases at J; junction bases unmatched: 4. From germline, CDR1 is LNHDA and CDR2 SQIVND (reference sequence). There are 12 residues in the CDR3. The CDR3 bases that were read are TGTGCCACACAGGGGGCCGGTCAGCCC. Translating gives CATQGAGQP. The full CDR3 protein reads CATQGAGQPQHF.